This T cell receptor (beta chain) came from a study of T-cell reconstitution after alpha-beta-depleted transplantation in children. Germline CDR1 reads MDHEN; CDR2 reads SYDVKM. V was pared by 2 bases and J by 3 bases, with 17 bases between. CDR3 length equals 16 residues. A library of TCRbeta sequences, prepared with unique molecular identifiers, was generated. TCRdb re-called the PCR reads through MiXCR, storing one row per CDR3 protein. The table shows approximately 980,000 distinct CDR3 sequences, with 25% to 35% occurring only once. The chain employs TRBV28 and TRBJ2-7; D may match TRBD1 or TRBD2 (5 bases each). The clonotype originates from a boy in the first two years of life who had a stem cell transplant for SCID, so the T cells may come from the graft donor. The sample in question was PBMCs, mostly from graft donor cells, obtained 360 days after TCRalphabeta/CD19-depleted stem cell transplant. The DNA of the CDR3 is TGTGCCAGCAGTTTAAGTGTCGGGGCAGGGAACTACGAGCAGTACTTC. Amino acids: CASSLSVGAGNYEQYF.